A single sample is the source of the 25 T cell receptor beta chains below, sequenced in a study of blood T cell repertoires in COVID-19 (dated by TCRdb to about 2020). The library was made by the immunoSEQ multiplex PCR assay. TCRdb holds this immuneACCESS table with in-frame rearrangements only. Some clones are missing; in checked studies, unresolved V genes explain under half, and the rest has no known cause. The sample contains around 320,000 clones, roughly 91% of them found a single time. The top ten clonotypes cover 8.5% to 14% of the sample. Material: peripheral blood. The receptors stem from a woman in her thirties with COVID-19, enrolled during active disease.

This clone was found a few times. This sequence joins TRBV27 and TRBJ2-7, with 7 nucleotides matching TRBD1. CDR3 length: 14 amino acids. Unmatched junction bases numbered 9, after V lost 4 bases and J lost 6 bases. In germline, CDR1 is MNHEY, CDR2 SMNVEV (reference sequence). This chain's CDR3 is CASSSDRAPGEQYF. CDR3 DNA sequence: TGTGCCAGCAGTTCCGACAGGGCCCCTGGCGAGCAGTACTTC.

V usage is TRBV5-1 and J usage is TRBJ1-1; 8 nucleotides align to TRBD1. CDR3 length: 14 amino acids. The trim removed 5 bases at V and 7 bases at J, leaving 10 bases unmatched. Germline CDR1 and CDR2: SGHRS and YFSETQ. The CDR3 DNA sequence: TGCGCCAGCAGATACGGGACAGGCCTGTTTGAAGCTTTCTTT. This codes for CASRYGTGLFEAFF.

This clone appeared a single time. V is TRBV7-8 and J is TRBJ2-7; no firm D call. Germline V gives CDR1 SGHVS, CDR2 FQNEAQ. CDR3 length equals 14 residues. Trimming stripped 1 base from V and 3 bases from J, with 10 bases between. The CDR3: CASSLVRVDYEQYF. The CDR3 DNA reads TGTGCCAGCAGCTTAGTTCGGGTCGACTACGAGCAGTACTTC.

This chain joins TRBV6-5 and TRBJ1-4; D not certain. Trimming shortened V by 2 bases and J by 10 bases, and 20 bases separated the two germline ends. The CDR3 sequence is 16 residues long. Germline V CDR1 and CDR2: MNHEY, SVGAGI. As DNA, the CDR3 is TGTGCCAGCAGTTACAGACGCCTTCCGGGAGGTGGAAAACTGTTTTTT. This codes for CASSYRRLPGGGKLFF.

The chain couples TRBV6-5 to TRBJ2-2, with TRBD2 identical over 7 bases. CDR1 and CDR2 from the germline V gene are MNHEY and SVGAGI. This CDR3 has 15 residues. The J segment lost 7 bases and the V segment lost 6 bases, leaving 11 bases of the junction unmatched. The CDR3 protein is CASSHSGVGSGELFF. The CDR3 DNA reads TGTGCCAGCAGCCACAGCGGGGTCGGGAGCGGGGAGCTGTTTTTT.

This chain joins TRBV6-5 and TRBJ2-7, with D tentatively TRBD1 (6 bases). The CDR3 sequence is 15 residues long. Trimming cost V 10 bases and J 0 bases, with 19 bases left between them. The germline V gene encodes CDR1 MNHEY and CDR2 SVGAGI. The DNA for the CDR3 is TGTGCCACAAAGGTACAGGGTGTTAACTCCTACGAGCAGTACTTC. This translates into CATKVQGVNSYEQYF.

Written as DNA, the CDR3 is TGTGCCATCAGTGAATGGCAGGGTCCCGAAAACATTCAGTACTTC. Its protein is CAISEWQGPENIQYF. The gene calls are TRBV10-3 and TRBJ2-4, with a tentative D call TRBD1 (5 bases). Trimming took off 3 bases at V and 5 bases at J, with 14 bases between the two ends. CDR1 is ENHRY, CDR2 SYGVKD, per germline. The CDR3 spans 15 residues.

J is TRBJ2-5 and V is TRBV7-8; TRBD1 is a possible D gene (6 bases). The V gene lost 1 base and the J gene lost 1 base, with 19 bases spanning the gap. Per germline, CDR1 SGHVS and CDR2 FQNEAQ. The CDR3 covers 18 residues. CDR3 DNA sequence: TGTGCCAGCAGCTTAGATAATAGGGGTATGGGGGCCCAAGAGACCCAGTACTTC. Its translation is CASSLDNRGMGAQETQYF.

The chain employs TRBV14 and TRBJ1-2, with 10 bases matching TRBD1. Trimming at V came to 0 bases and at J to 7 bases, leaving 5 bases not matched to a gene. This CDR3 comprises 15 residues. Germline V CDR1 and CDR2: SGHDN, FVKESK. The CDR3 protein is CASSQEVRQGAGYTF. For the CDR3, the DNA is TGTGCCAGCAGCCAAGAAGTGCGACAGGGGGCTGGCTACACCTTC.

The chain has TRBV6-5 and TRBJ1-5, with 9 bases aligning to TRBD1. Unmatched junction bases numbered 7, after V lost 6 bases and J lost 4 bases. The CDR3 contains 15 residues. Looked up from germline, CDR1 is MNHEY and CDR2 is SVGAGI. CDR3 in DNA: TGTGCCAGCAGAACCCAGGGGACAGGGAATCAGCCCCAGCATTTT. The encoded protein is CASRTQGTGNQPQHF.

The rearrangement uses TRBV14 and TRBJ1-6; the match to TRBD1 covers 7 bases. Germline trimming cut 1 base from V and 8 bases from J; bases unmatched to any gene: 8. CDR1 SGHDN and CDR2 FVKESK come from the germline V gene. The CDR3 has 16 amino acids. CDR3 in DNA: TGTGCCAGCAGCCAAGTCGAGGGGGCGCAGGATTCACCCCTCCACTTT. As protein: CASSQVEGAQDSPLHF.

The chain is built from TRBV21-1 and TRBJ2-1; the D call of TRBD1 is as the table states it, not checked on the DNA. TRBV21-1 is a documented pseudogene. The CDR3 is 16 residues long. The DNA for the CDR3 is TGTGCCAGCAGCAACCGGGGCAGGGGGAAATTCAATGAGCAGTTCTTC. It translates to CASSNRGRGKFNEQFF.

The chain recombines TRBV7-8 with TRBJ2-3, with 11 bases lining up with TRBD2. With 2 bases clipped from V and 6 bases from J, the junction kept 7 bases outside the gene matches. The germline gives CDR1 SGHVS, CDR2 FQNEAQ. The CDR3 is made up of 16 amino acids. The CDR3 DNA is TGTGCCAGCAGCTTATTGGTAGCGGGGGGGAGTGATACGCAGTATTTT. Its translation is CASSLLVAGGSDTQYF. Together with reference TRBV7-8 and TRBJ2-3, the CDR3 gives the full variable domain: GAGVSQSPRYKVAKRGQDVALRCDPISGHVSLFWYQQALGQGPEFLTYFQNEAQLDKSGLPSDRFFAERPEGSVSTLKIQRTQQEDSAVYLCASSLLVAGGSDTQYFGPGTRLTVL.

The J gene is TRBJ1-6, the V gene TRBV7-9; maybe TRBD1 (6 bases). CDR1 and CDR2 from the germline V gene are SEHNR and FQNEAQ (reference sequence). This CDR3 is 14 amino acids long. Trimming removed 5 bases from V and 4 bases from J, with 9 bases in between. The CDR3 loop reads CASSGDIYNSPLHF. The CDR3 bases are TGTGCCAGCAGCGGGGACATTTATAATTCACCCCTCCACTTT.

The chain couples TRBV4-1 to TRBJ1-6, with 9 bases aligning to TRBD1. Germline V gives CDR1 MGHRA, CDR2 YSYEKL. V lost 2 bases to trimming and J lost 5 bases; unmatched junction nucleotides: 7. This CDR3 is built from 17 residues. This CDR3 is CASSQPHWDRDNSPLHF. DNA of the CDR3: TGCGCCAGCAGCCAACCCCACTGGGACAGGGATAATTCACCCCTCCACTTT.

V gene TRBV3-1 (or the pseudogene TRBV3-2) combines with J gene TRBJ1-5, with a tentative D call TRBD1 (5 bases). Germline values: CDR1 LGHDT, CDR2 YNNKEL (reference sequence). V was pared by 0 bases and J by 3 bases, with 9 bases between. The CDR3 runs 15 residues. In nucleotides, the CDR3 is TGTGCCAGCAGCCAAGATCAGGGCTACAATCAGCCCCAGCATTTT. Protein sequence: CASSQDQGYNQPQHF.

This clone was seen only a few times. This chain links TRBV21-1 with TRBJ1-1. TRBV21-1 is a documented pseudogene. The CDR3 extends over 13 amino acids. The CDR3 region is CASSRRVVTEAFF. CDR3 DNA: TGTGCCAGCAGCAGGCGGGTCGTCACTGAAGCTTTCTTT.

In DNA, the CDR3 is TGCGCCAGCAGCTCCGCCCCTGGGACATACTACGAGCAGTACTTC. Translated: CASSSAPGTYYEQYF. The rearrangement joins TRBV5-1 to TRBJ2-7, with D maybe TRBD1 (6 bases). The germline V and J ends were trimmed by 3 bases and 3 bases, with 16 bases remaining between them. The CDR3 spans 15 residues. Germline lookup yields CDR1 SGHRS and CDR2 YFSETQ.

The rearrangement uses TRBV30 and TRBJ2-5; possible D gene TRBD2, 6 bases. The CDR3 contains 13 residues. Looked up from germline, CDR1 is GTSNPN and CDR2 is SVGIG (reference sequence). Trimming cost V 3 bases and J 1 base, with 9 bases left between them. DNA for the CDR3: TGTGCCTGGAGCGGGGGTTTCCAAGAGACCCAGTACTTC. Protein: CAWSGGFQETQYF.

The chain links TRBV4-1 to TRBJ2-1, with no clear D. The CDR3 is 16 amino acids. Looked up from germline, CDR1 is MGHRA and CDR2 is YSYEKL. The V end was cut by 1 base, the J end by 7 bases, with 17 bases between. This chain's CDR3 is CASSQVSLATGNEQFF. CDR3 in DNA: TGCGCCAGCAGCCAAGTATCGTTAGCCACCGGTAATGAGCAGTTCTTC.

The chain carries TRBV11-2 and TRBJ1-3, with 7 bases fitting TRBD1. The CDR3 totals 16 residues. Per the germline V gene, CDR1 is SGHAT and CDR2 is FQNNGV. V shed 4 bases and J 1 base; nucleotides not matched to a gene: 7. CDR3 loop: CASSSQRQGSGNTIYF. CDR3 DNA sequence: TGTGCCAGCAGCTCCCAGCGACAGGGTTCTGGAAACACCATATATTTT.

The chain recombines TRBV7-9 with TRBJ1-2; a possible D gene is TRBD1 (6 bases). With 8 bases removed from V and 8 bases from J, the gap between germline ends came to 15 bases. The CDR3 spans 12 residues. The germline gives CDR1 SEHNR, CDR2 FQNEAQ (reference sequence). CDR3 region: CASEGVLEGYTF. DNA for the CDR3: TGTGCCAGCGAGGGGGTTTTAGAGGGCTACACCTTC.

The chain carries TRBV5-1 and TRBJ2-3, with D tentatively TRBD2 (7 bases). The length of the CDR3 is 16 residues. Trimming removed 4 bases at V and 0 bases at J, with 15 bases between. Germline loops: CDR1 SGHRS, CDR2 YFSETQ. The CDR3 DNA follows: TGCGCCAGCAGCCTTGTTCGGGGGGCTAGCACAGATACGCAGTATTTT. As protein: CASSLVRGASTDTQYF.

DNA of the CDR3: TGCGCCAGCAGTGAGGGACAACCCTACGAGCAGTACTTC. Translating it yields CASSEGQPYEQYF. The chain employs TRBV10-2 and TRBJ2-7; tentative D call: TRBD1 (5 bases). Germline loops: CDR1 WSHSY, CDR2 SAAADI. The CDR3 is made up of 13 amino acids. Trimming pared 2 bases from V and 2 bases from J, leaving 7 bases between.

The chain combines TRBV27 with TRBJ1-2; a possible D gene is TRBD1 (6 bases). Germline V lookup: CDR1 MNHEY, CDR2 SMNVEV (reference sequence). This CDR3 is built from 13 residues. V dropped 6 bases and J dropped 2 bases, with 10 bases sitting between them. The DNA for the CDR3 is TGTGCCAGCAGCCGGACAGAGAACTATGGCTACACCTTC. This encodes CASSRTENYGYTF.